In its sample, the clone carrying this TCR beta chain was seen a few times. Its cognate antigen is unknown. TCRdb itself ran the reads through MiXCR, one entry per CDR3 protein. The table lists 680,000 or so distinct CDR3 sequences, 35% to 45% of them singletons. The data are from a study of T cell repertoires in cytomegalovirus infection. Study findings and constraints: In two of eight donors, the top clonotype was HLA-C-restricted CMV-specific.

The CDR3 consists of 16 residues. Germline trimming cut 4 bases from V and 5 bases from J; bases unmatched to any gene: 9. Germline V gene data show CDR1 as SEHNR and CDR2 as FQNEAQ (reference sequence). The rearrangement uses TRBV7-9 and TRBJ1-1; 11 bases map to TRBD1. The receptor was derived from a human donor in good health (CMV status not recorded). Some clones in this sample may be carry-over from other donors' samples. The sample comprised PBMCs. The CDR3 DNA sequence: TGTGCCAGCAGCTCACTTCCGGGACAGGGGGGAACTGAAGCTTTCTTT. Translation: CASSSLPGQGGTEAFF.